This TCR beta chain is from a study of OX40 agonist ivuxolimab in advanced cancers. V shed 1 base and J shed 0 bases, with 6 bases lying between them. This CDR3 has 15 amino acids. Germline-derived CDR1 and CDR2 are SGHVS and FNYEAQ. Notes on the study in general: At 0.1 to 3.0 mg/kg and by week 6, CD4+ and CD8+ T cells in the blood had expanded clonally.

Only in-frame clones appear in the TCRdb table, and some are missing; sequencing was by immunoSEQ multiplex PCR. In the table there are 9,500 to 12,000 clones, approximately 86% of which are singletons. In the case of this clone: Its antigen remains unknown.

The rearrangement uses TRBV7-6 and TRBJ1-4; the D is unclear. The sample in question was CD4+ or CD8+ T cells sorted from blood, obtained in a trial of the OX40 agonist ivuxolimab. The source of this sequence is an adult with an advanced solid tumor such as melanoma, head and neck, liver or kidney cancer. The CDR3, as DNA: TGTGCCAGCAGCTTAGAGAGTGCAACTAATGAAAAACTGTTTTTT. It translates to CASSLESATNEKLFF.